This is a list of T cell receptor beta chains from one sample in a study of response to subunit inactivated influenza vaccine. In TCRdb, the RT-PCR reads were re-called with MiXCR into one record per CDR3 protein. This sample has approximately 700,000 distinct CDR3 sequences, with 15% to 18% found just once. The input for sequencing was PBMCs from blood, taken less than 13 days after vaccination. The receptor source for this set is a man between 45 and 60 years old who received an inactivated influenza vaccine. The CDR3 runs from the conserved cysteine through the conserved F or W. D genes are given only for firm matches. Expanded clones are given a class, and other clones once, few, many or no size at all.

J gene: TRBJ2-3; V gene: TRBV20-1; clone size: .; D gene: TRBD2; CDR3 DNA: TGCAGTGCTAGTGCGAGCGGGAGGGTTACGCAGTATTTT; CDR3 protein: CSASASGRVTQYF
J gene: TRBJ2-2; V gene: TRBV7-8; clone size: few; D gene: .; CDR3 DNA: TGTGCCAGCAGCCCCCCTACTGGGCGGGAGAACACCGGGGAGCTGTTTTTT; CDR3 protein: CASSPPTGRENTGELFF
J gene: TRBJ1-4; V gene: TRBV7-2; clone size: few; D gene: .; CDR3 DNA: TGTGCCAGCAGCTTAGTCATGCAGGGCGGGGAAAAACTGTTTTTT; CDR3 protein: CASSLVMQGGEKLFF
J gene: TRBJ1-1; V gene: TRBV20-1; clone size: once; D gene: .; CDR3 DNA: TGCAGTGCTAGAGTGGGCGCTAGGTCTGAAGCTTTCTTT; CDR3 protein: CSARVGARSEAFF
J gene: TRBJ1-6; V gene: TRBV20-1; clone size: .; D gene: .; CDR3 DNA: TGCAGTGCAAACCGGGACATCAATTCACCCCTCCACTTT; CDR3 protein: CSANRDINSPLHF
J gene: TRBJ2-1; V gene: TRBV7-6; clone size: .; D gene: .; CDR3 DNA: TGTGCCAGCAGCTTAGAAAGTAGGACAGTTTATTACAATGAGCAGTTCTTC; CDR3 protein: CASSLESRTVYYNEQFF
J gene: TRBJ2-5; V gene: TRBV19; clone size: .; D gene: TRBD1; CDR3 DNA: TGTGCCAGTAGTATGGGACAGGGAAGATCAGAGACCCAGTACTTC; CDR3 protein: CASSMGQGRSETQYF
J gene: TRBJ2-1; V gene: TRBV7-8; clone size: .; D gene: .; CDR3 DNA: TGTGCCAGCAGCTCCCAAAGGAGGGTCCCGGACAATGAGCAGTTCTTC; CDR3 protein: CASSSQRRVPDNEQFF
J gene: TRBJ1-4; V gene: TRBV15; clone size: few; D gene: TRBD1; CDR3 DNA: TGTGCCACCAGCAGAGATAGGACAGGGGTAAATGAAAAACTGTTTTTT; CDR3 protein: CATSRDRTGVNEKLFF
J gene: TRBJ2-7; V gene: TRBV5-1; clone size: .; D gene: .; CDR3 DNA: TGCGCCAGCAGCCACCGGGACAAAGCCGTTGAGCAGTACTTC; CDR3 protein: CASSHRDKAVEQYF
J gene: TRBJ2-7; V gene: TRBV28; clone size: few; D gene: .; CDR3 DNA: TGTGCCAGCAGTCCCTTTCCTGTCGAGCAGTACTTC; CDR3 protein: CASSPFPVEQYF
J gene: TRBJ2-7; V gene: TRBV7-2; clone size: .; D gene: TRBD2; CDR3 DNA: TGTGCCAGCAGCCTAACTAGCGGGGTACCCTCCTACGAGCAGTACTTC; CDR3 protein: CASSLTSGVPSYEQYF
J gene: TRBJ1-2; V gene: TRBV20-1; clone size: few; D gene: TRBD1; CDR3 DNA: TGCAGTGCTAGAAGACAGGGGGCAAGAGGCTACACCTTC; CDR3 protein: CSARRQGARGYTF
J gene: TRBJ2-2; V gene: TRBV6-1; clone size: .; D gene: .; CDR3 DNA: TGTGCCAGCAGTCGCAAAGGGTTGGAGTTTTCCCCCACCGGGGAGCTGTTTTTT; CDR3 protein: CASSRKGLEFSPTGELFF
J gene: TRBJ2-1; V gene: TRBV3-1; clone size: .; D gene: .; CDR3 DNA: TGTGCCAGCAGCCAAGCCGGACTAGAGCAGTTCTTC; CDR3 protein: CASSQAGLEQFF
J gene: TRBJ2-7; V gene: TRBV6-1; clone size: few; D gene: .; CDR3 DNA: TGTGCCAGCAGGAACAGGGTAGACTACGAGCAGTACTTC; CDR3 protein: CASRNRVDYEQYF
J gene: TRBJ1-5; V gene: TRBV12-3/TRBV12-4; clone size: .; D gene: TRBD1; CDR3 DNA: TGTGCCAGCACCCTGGACAGGGTCCAGCCCCAGCATTTT; CDR3 protein: CASTLDRVQPQHF
J gene: TRBJ2-2; V gene: TRBV18; clone size: few; D gene: .; CDR3 DNA: TGTGCCAGCTCTCAACAGGGTGGAAGTAACACCGGGGAGCTGTTTTTT; CDR3 protein: CASSQQGGSNTGELFF
J gene: TRBJ2-2; V gene: TRBV12-3/TRBV12-4; clone size: many; D gene: .; CDR3 DNA: TGTGCCAGCAGTTGGGGACTGGCGAACACCGGGGAGCTGTTTTTT; CDR3 protein: CASSWGLANTGELFF
J gene: TRBJ2-3; V gene: TRBV28; clone size: .; D gene: TRBD2; CDR3 DNA: TGTGCCAGCAGCCAACTAGCGGGAAGCGCAGATACGCAGTATTTT; CDR3 protein: CASSQLAGSADTQYF
J gene: TRBJ2-4; V gene: TRBV5-6; clone size: few; D gene: .; CDR3 DNA: TGTGCCAGCAGCTTTGGGCAGAAAAACATTCAGTACTTC; CDR3 protein: CASSFGQKNIQYF
J gene: TRBJ2-3; V gene: TRBV30; clone size: .; D gene: TRBD1; CDR3 DNA: TGTGCCTGGAGTGTGGGGACAGGGAGGAGGAATACGCAGTATTTT; CDR3 protein: CAWSVGTGRRNTQYF
J gene: TRBJ1-6; V gene: TRBV7-9; clone size: few; D gene: .; CDR3 DNA: TGTGCCAGCAGCTCGGGACTCCCCCGGGATTCACCCCTCCACTTT; CDR3 protein: CASSSGLPRDSPLHF
J gene: TRBJ2-3; V gene: TRBV25-1; clone size: many; D gene: .; CDR3 DNA: TGTGCCAGCAGCGGGGAGGGCACAGATACGCAGTATTTT; CDR3 protein: CASSGEGTDTQYF
J gene: TRBJ1-5; V gene: TRBV12-3/TRBV12-4; clone size: .; D gene: TRBD1; CDR3 DNA: TGTGCCAGCACCCAAGCAGGGGGCGGCAATCAGCCCCAGCATTTT; CDR3 protein: CASTQAGGGNQPQHF
J gene: TRBJ1-4; V gene: TRBV7-2; clone size: many; D gene: .; CDR3 DNA: TGTGCCAGCAGCTTAACCGGGATAGGGGAAAAACTGTTTTTT; CDR3 protein: CASSLTGIGEKLFF
J gene: TRBJ1-3; V gene: TRBV10-3; clone size: many; D gene: .; CDR3 DNA: TGTGCCATCAGTTCAGACGTCTCTGGAAACACCATATATTTT; CDR3 protein: CAISSDVSGNTIYF
J gene: TRBJ2-2; V gene: TRBV12-3/TRBV12-4; clone size: .; D gene: .; CDR3 DNA: TGTGCCAGCAGTCAAAGTGGCTCGAACACCGGGGAGCTGTTTTTT; CDR3 protein: CASSQSGSNTGELFF
J gene: TRBJ1-1; V gene: TRBV5-4; clone size: few; D gene: .; CDR3 DNA: TGTGCCAGCAGCCAATGGGGGAAGTTCGGGACTGAAGCTTTCTTT; CDR3 protein: CASSQWGKFGTEAFF
J gene: TRBJ2-1; V gene: TRBV5-1; clone size: many; D gene: TRBD2; CDR3 DNA: TGCGCCAGCAGCCAACGGACTAGCGGGGGGAATGAGCAGTTCTTC; CDR3 protein: CASSQRTSGGNEQFF
J gene: TRBJ1-3; V gene: TRBV18; clone size: few; D gene: .; CDR3 DNA: TGTGCCAGCTCACCAACAACCGGGACTTCTGGAAACACCATATATTTT; CDR3 protein: CASSPTTGTSGNTIYF
J gene: TRBJ2-2; V gene: TRBV7-2; clone size: .; D gene: .; CDR3 DNA: TGTGCCACCCTCGTGGGGGTCGGCGGGGAGCTGTTTTTT; CDR3 protein: CATLVGVGGELFF
J gene: TRBJ1-2; V gene: TRBV5-1; clone size: .; D gene: TRBD1; CDR3 DNA: TGCGCCAGCAGCTTGACCTACTCGGGGACAGGGGACCTCTATGGCTACACCTTC; CDR3 protein: CASSLTYSGTGDLYGYTF
J gene: TRBJ2-7; V gene: TRBV3-1; clone size: .; D gene: .; CDR3 DNA: TGTGCCAGCAGCCAGGCCGGGACTCTTTCGGGAAACGAGCAGTACTTC; CDR3 protein: CASSQAGTLSGNEQYF
J gene: TRBJ2-1; V gene: TRBV12-3/TRBV12-4; clone size: .; D gene: TRBD2; CDR3 DNA: TGTGCCAGCAGTTTATTTGCGGGGGGGCCCAATGAGCAGTTCTTC; CDR3 protein: CASSLFAGGPNEQFF
J gene: TRBJ2-5; V gene: TRBV20-1; clone size: .; D gene: .; CDR3 DNA: TGCAGTGCTAGTGGGCGGGGGCTCCAAGAGACCCAGTACTTC; CDR3 protein: CSASGRGLQETQYF
J gene: TRBJ2-2; V gene: TRBV6-5; clone size: many; D gene: TRBD2; CDR3 DNA: TGTGCCAGCAGTTACGGCGGGAGGTTCGGCGGGGAGCTGTTTTTT; CDR3 protein: CASSYGGRFGGELFF
J gene: TRBJ2-1; V gene: TRBV6-2/TRBV6-3; clone size: .; D gene: .; CDR3 DNA: TGTGCCAGCAGTTACTCGAGGCCCCTACAGGGAACTTATAACAATGAGCAGTTCTTC; CDR3 protein: CASSYSRPLQGTYNNEQFF
J gene: TRBJ2-1; V gene: TRBV11-1; clone size: many; D gene: TRBD2; CDR3 DNA: TGTGCCAGCAGCCAACGGCTAGCGGGTCAGAGGGGTGAGCAGTTCTTC; CDR3 protein: CASSQRLAGQRGEQFF
J gene: TRBJ2-1; V gene: TRBV19; clone size: .; D gene: .; CDR3 DNA: TGTGCCAGTAGTATCGGCCGGGTTTCGGGTGAGCAGTTCTTC; CDR3 protein: CASSIGRVSGEQFF
J gene: TRBJ2-2; V gene: TRBV7-3; clone size: .; D gene: TRBD2; CDR3 DNA: TGTGCCAGCAGCCCCGGTGGTGGCGGGAGGAACACCGGGGAGCTGTTTTTT; CDR3 protein: CASSPGGGGRNTGELFF
J gene: TRBJ2-7; V gene: TRBV15; clone size: many; D gene: .; CDR3 DNA: TGTGCCACCAGCAGCGACCTTATCCACACCTACGAGCAGTACTTC; CDR3 protein: CATSSDLIHTYEQYF
J gene: TRBJ2-6; V gene: TRBV12-3/TRBV12-4; clone size: few; D gene: .; CDR3 DNA: TGTGCCAGCAGCAGCATCCGAGGGGGACTCTCTGGGGCCAACGTCCTGACTTTC; CDR3 protein: CASSSIRGGLSGANVLTF
J gene: TRBJ2-5; V gene: TRBV20-1; clone size: few; D gene: TRBD1; CDR3 DNA: TGCAGTGGCCTAATCACAGGGGAAGAGACCCAGTACTTC; CDR3 protein: CSGLITGEETQYF
J gene: TRBJ2-2; V gene: TRBV7-2; clone size: few; D gene: .; CDR3 DNA: TGTGCCAGCAGCAATAGGGGGGTCCACACCGGGGAGCTGTTTTTT; CDR3 protein: CASSNRGVHTGELFF
J gene: TRBJ1-1; V gene: TRBV19; clone size: many; D gene: .; CDR3 DNA: TGTGCCAGTACGGAGGCCGGGACGGAAAACACTGAAGCTTTCTTT; CDR3 protein: CASTEAGTENTEAFF
J gene: TRBJ2-2; V gene: TRBV5-1; clone size: .; D gene: .; CDR3 DNA: TGCGCCAGCAGTACTCACGGAACGGACATGGGAACCGGGGAGCTGTTTTTT; CDR3 protein: CASSTHGTDMGTGELFF
J gene: TRBJ2-7; V gene: TRBV5-1; clone size: few; D gene: .; CDR3 DNA: TGCGCCAGCAGCTCGGTGGACTACGAGCAGTACTTC; CDR3 protein: CASSSVDYEQYF